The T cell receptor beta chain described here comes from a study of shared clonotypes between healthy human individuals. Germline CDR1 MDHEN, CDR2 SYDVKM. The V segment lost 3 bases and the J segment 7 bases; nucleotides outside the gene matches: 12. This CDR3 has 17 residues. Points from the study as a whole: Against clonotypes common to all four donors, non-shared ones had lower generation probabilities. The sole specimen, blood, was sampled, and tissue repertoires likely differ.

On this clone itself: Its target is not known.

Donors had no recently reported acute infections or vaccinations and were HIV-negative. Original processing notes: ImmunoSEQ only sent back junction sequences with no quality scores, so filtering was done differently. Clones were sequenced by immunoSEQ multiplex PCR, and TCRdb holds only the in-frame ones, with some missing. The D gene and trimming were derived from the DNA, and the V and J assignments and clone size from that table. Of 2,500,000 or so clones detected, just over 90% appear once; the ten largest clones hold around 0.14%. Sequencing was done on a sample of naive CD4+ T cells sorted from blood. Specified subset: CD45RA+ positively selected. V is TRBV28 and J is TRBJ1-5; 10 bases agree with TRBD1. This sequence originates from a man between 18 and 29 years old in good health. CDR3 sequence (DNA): TGTGCCAGCAGTTTTGACTCCGGGACAGGGGTGGGACAGCCCCAGCATTTT. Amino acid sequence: CASSFDSGTGVGQPQHF. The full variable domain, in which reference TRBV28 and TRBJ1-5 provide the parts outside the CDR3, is DVKVTQSSRYLVKRTGEKVFLECVQDMDHENMFWYRQDPGLGLRLIYFSYDVKMKEKGDIPEGYSVSREKKERFSLILESASTNQTSMYLCASSFDSGTGVGQPQHFGDGTRLSIL.